The 25 T cell receptor beta chains reported below all come from one sample, sequenced in a study of T cell repertoires in cytomegalovirus infection. Using its own MiXCR run on the reads, TCRdb lists one record per CDR3 protein. The sample records some 350,000 distinct CDR3 sequences, about a sixth being singletons. The sample consisted of PBMCs. Receptors were obtained from a human donor in good health (CMV status not recorded). Some clones in this sample may be carry-over from other donors' samples.

At least ten counts were recorded for this clonotype. DNA of the CDR3: TGTGCCAGCAGCGCCTTGGGGGCTAACTATGGCTACACCTTC. It specifies CASSALGANYGYTF. The chain links TRBV7-2 to TRBJ1-2; TRBD1 might be the D (5 bases). The germline V gene encodes CDR1 SGHTA and CDR2 FQGNSA. CDR3 length: 14 residues. The V and J ends lost 5 bases and 0 bases respectively, with 10 bases between them. Complete variable domain (other parts from reference TRBV7-2 and TRBJ1-2): GAGVSQSPSNKVTEKGKDVELRCDPISGHTALYWYRQSLGQGLEFLIYFQGNSAPDKSGLPSDRFSAERTGGSVSTLTIQRTQQEDSAVYLCASSALGANYGYTFGSGTRLTVV.

This clonotype was counted ten times or more. The V gene is TRBV5-4, the J gene TRBJ2-1, with 7 positions matching TRBD1. Germline-derived CDR1 and CDR2 are SGHNT and YYREEE (reference sequence). V was pared by 0 bases and J by 0 bases, with 3 bases of the junction left unmatched. This CDR3 region has 16 residues. The CDR3 loop is CASSLGQGVSYNEQFF. CDR3 DNA sequence: TGTGCCAGCAGCTTGGGACAGGGCGTCTCCTACAATGAGCAGTTCTTC. Filled out from reference TRBV5-4 and TRBJ2-1, the complete variable domain reads ETGVTQSPTHLIKTRGQQVTLRCSSQSGHNTVSWYQQALGQGPQFIFQYYREEENGRGNFPPRFSGLQFPNYSSELNVNALELDDSALYLCASSLGQGVSYNEQFFGPGTRLTVL.

This chain uses TRBV6-2 or TRBV6-3 with TRBJ2-7; tentative D call: TRBD1 (6 bases). CDR3 length: 15 residues. The V gene's germline CDR1 is MNHEY and CDR2 SVGEGT. V was trimmed by 6 bases and J by 3 bases, leaving 18 bases between them. This CDR3 reads CASSPIQGRGYEQYF. The CDR3, as DNA: TGTGCCAGCAGCCCAATACAGGGAAGAGGCTACGAGCAGTACTTC.

To note about this clonotype: At one end, the junction sequence differs from germline, possibly due to a read error. This sequence joins TRBV7-8 and TRBJ1-5; tentative D call: TRBD1 (5 bases). CDR3 size: 13 residues. Germline V gene lookup returns CDR1 SGHVS and CDR2 FQNEAQ. This chain's CDR3 is CTSSLTDNQPQHF. CDR3 bases: TGTACCAGCAGCTTGACAGACAATCAGCCCCAGCATTTT.

This clonotype was counted at least ten times. The CDR3, as DNA: TGTGCCAGCAGTTGGGGTCGCCCCAGGGGGAAGTATCAGCCCCAGCATTTT. Protein: CASSWGRPRGKYQPQHF. V gene TRBV28 combines with J gene TRBJ1-5, with 7 bases matching TRBD1. CDR3 length: 17 residues. V lost 4 bases and J lost 5; bases outside the gene matches: 14. Germline V CDR1 and CDR2: MDHEN, SYDVKM. Full variable domain (missing parts from reference TRBV28 and TRBJ1-5): DVKVTQSSRYLVKRTGEKVFLECVQDMDHENMFWYRQDPGLGLRLIYFSYDVKMKEKGDIPEGYSVSREKKERFSLILESASTNQTSMYLCASSWGRPRGKYQPQHFGDGTRLSIL.

This clonotype has only a few counts. The gene calls are TRBV27 and TRBJ1-4, with 9 positions matching TRBD1. This CDR3 contains 14 residues. V was clipped by 4 bases and J by 7 bases; unmatched bases: 4. In germline, CDR1 is MNHEY, CDR2 SMNVEV (reference sequence). The CDR3 DNA follows: TGTGCCAGCAGTTGGGACAGGGCTCGTGAAAAACTGTTTTTT. The encoded protein is CASSWDRAREKLFF.

This clonotype appeared many times. J is TRBJ2-7 and V is TRBV6-5, with D perhaps matching TRBD1 or TRBD2 (5 bases each). This CDR3 spans 15 amino acids. Germline-derived CDR1 and CDR2 are MNHEY and SVGAGI. The V end was cut by 2 bases, the J end by 4 bases, with 15 bases between. The CDR3 here is CASSYQGGRYYEQYF. The CDR3 nucleotides read TGTGCCAGCAGTTACCAGGGCGGGCGGTATTACGAGCAGTACTTC.

In this sample, this clonotype turned up once. The gene calls are TRBV7-2 and TRBJ2-4; tentatively, D is TRBD1 (6 bases). Germline assignment: CDR1 SGHTA and CDR2 FQGNSA. The CDR3 consists of 14 residues. CDR3 nucleotides: TGTGACCGCAGCCCGAACAGGGTTAAGGACATTCAGTACTTC. Amino acid sequence: CDRSPNRVKDIQYF.

This clonotype was recorded a few times. The chain joins TRBV5-5 to TRBJ2-5; D might be TRBD2 (7 bases). There are 17 residues in the CDR3. Germline V gene lookup returns CDR1 SGHKS and CDR2 YYEKEE (reference sequence). Between the trimmed V and J ends, which lost 4 bases and 5 bases, there was a span of 24 bases. CDR3 amino acids: CASSPYGWGGPFETQYF. As DNA, the CDR3 is TGTGCCAGCAGCCCCTACGGATGGGGGGGCCCGTTCGAGACCCAGTACTTC.

Regarding this clonotype: A read error may be the cause here, since a much bigger clone is one base away. This chain connects TRBV6-1 to TRBJ2-1; D gene uncertain. V dropped 3 bases and J dropped 14 bases, with 14 bases sitting between them. The CDR3 runs 12 residues. CDR1 is MNHNS and CDR2 is SASEGT in the germline V gene. CDR3 region: CASSDDQVLEFF. CDR3 in DNA: TGTGCCAGCAGTGACGATCAGGTGTTAGAGTTCTTC.

This clonotype showed up just a few times. The chain carries TRBV5-1 and TRBJ2-3; 7 bases align to TRBD2. CDR3 size: 16 residues. Unmatched junction bases numbered 9, after V lost 4 bases and J lost 1 base. Germline-derived CDR1 and CDR2 are SGHRS and YFSETQ. The CDR3 coding sequence is TGCGCCAGCAGCCCGCCCCGGGAGGAAGGCACAGATACGCAGTATTTT. Protein sequence: CASSPPREEGTDTQYF.

This clonotype appeared a few times. This chain uses TRBV6-6 with TRBJ2-1; tentatively, D is TRBD2 (7 bases). The V end was cut by 11 bases, the J end by 10 bases, with 24 bases between. Per the germline V gene, CDR1 is MNHNY and CDR2 is SVGAGI (reference sequence). The CDR3 length is 14 residues. The CDR3 protein is CASGASGGGGEQFF. The CDR3 region has the DNA TGTGCCTCCGGGGCTAGCGGAGGGGGGGGGGAGCAGTTCTTC.

The chain links TRBV29-1 to TRBJ2-3; 9 nucleotides match TRBD2. This CDR3 has 19 residues. The germline gives CDR1 SQVTM, CDR2 ANQGSEA. Trimming cost V 0 bases and J 9 bases; bases outside gene matches: 22. Here the CDR3 reads CSVEDLASGIRGGALTQYF. For the CDR3, the DNA is TGCAGCGTTGAAGATCTGGCTAGCGGGATCCGGGGGGGGGCCCTCACGCAGTATTTT.

This clonotype was seen more than once but under ten times. The chain couples TRBV19 to TRBJ1-5; no definite D call. CDR3 length: 13 amino acids. Germline CDR1 and CDR2: LNHDA and SQIVND (reference sequence). V lost 3 bases, J lost 10 bases, and 13 bases lay in between. CDR3 in amino acids: CASSMVRFNPQHF. The CDR3 nucleotides are TGTGCCAGTAGTATGGTCCGGTTTAATCCCCAGCATTTT. The whole variable domain, remainder taken from reference TRBV19 and TRBJ1-5, is DGGITQSPKYLFRKEGQNVTLSCEQNLNHDAMYWYRQDPGQGLRLIYYSQIVNDFQKGDIAEGYSVSREKKESFPLTVTSAQKNPTAFYLCASSMVRFNPQHFGDGTRLSIL.

This clonotype was observed many times. The chain links TRBV28 to TRBJ1-2, with D maybe TRBD1 (5 bases). Trimming left V 7 bases short and J 4 bases short, with 13 bases between. CDR1 MDHEN and CDR2 SYDVKM come from the germline V gene. There are 13 residues in the CDR3. The CDR3 spells CASNMQGGYGYTF. As DNA, the CDR3 is TGTGCCAGCAACATGCAGGGAGGCTATGGCTACACCTTC.

In its sample, this clonotype was seen once. The rearrangement links TRBV2 to TRBJ2-1, with TRBD2 matching 7 bases. The CDR3 totals 14 residues. V shed 1 base, J shed 7 bases, and the junction held 4 bases outside the gene matches. Germline loops: CDR1 SNHLY, CDR2 FYNNEI. CDR3 sequence reads: CASSEVTSLNEQFF. The DNA of the CDR3 is TGTGCCAGCAGTGAAGTGACTAGCCTTAATGAGCAGTTCTTC.

This clonotype was counted many times. This chain uses TRBV20-1 with TRBJ2-3; D tentatively fits TRBD1 or TRBD2 (6 bases each). The CDR3 totals 14 residues. Looked up from germline, CDR1 is DFQATT and CDR2 is SNEGSKA (reference sequence). Trimming pared 2 bases from V and 0 bases from J, leaving 9 bases between. In DNA, the CDR3 is TGCAGTGCTAGACTAGGGGGGAGCACAGATACGCAGTATTTT. It yields the protein CSARLGGSTDTQYF.

This clonotype was seen ten or more times. The rearrangement links TRBV7-9 to TRBJ2-1, with D perhaps TRBD2 (6 bases). The germline gives CDR1 SEHNR, CDR2 FQNEAQ (reference sequence). The CDR3 has 12 residues. V gave up 2 bases and J gave up 9 bases, with 8 bases separating them. The CDR3 here is CASSLSGSEQFF. The CDR3 nucleotides read TGTGCCAGCAGCTTATCCGGGAGTGAGCAGTTCTTC.

The chain recombines TRBV29-1 with TRBJ1-1; a weak D match, TRBD1 (6 bases). The V end was cut by 4 bases, the J end by 5 bases, with 20 bases between. The CDR3 is 15 residues long. CDR1 and CDR2 from the germline V gene are SQVTM and ANQGSEA. CDR3 sequence: CSVADPGGKRTEAFF. The CDR3 nucleotides read TGCAGCGTTGCGGATCCGGGGGGCAAGCGGACTGAAGCTTTCTTT.

This clonotype showed up just a few times. The chain combines TRBV4-1 with TRBJ1-6; 10 bases fit TRBD1. CDR1 and CDR2 from the germline V gene are MGHRA and YSYEKL. V trimming: 7 bases; J trimming: 9 bases; junction bases outside the gene matches: 12. The CDR3 runs to 16 residues. For the CDR3, the DNA is TGCGCCAGCAAGAGGACAGGGGGTACGTCCGGTTCACCCCTCCACTTT. Its protein is CASKRTGGTSGSPLHF.

This chain joins TRBV10-3 and TRBJ2-7, with a tentative D call TRBD1 (5 bases). The germline V gene encodes CDR1 ENHRY and CDR2 SYGVKD. V was clipped by 6 bases and J by 1 base, with 7 bases between them. The CDR3 extends over 12 amino acids. The CDR3 is CAISAGSYEQYF. The DNA for the CDR3 is TGTGCCATCAGCGCAGGGTCCTACGAGCAGTACTTC.

V gene TRBV5-1 combines with J gene TRBJ2-2, with 9 bases matching TRBD2. CDR1 SGHRS and CDR2 YFSETQ come from the germline V gene. The CDR3 contains 16 residues. The J segment lost 4 bases and the V segment lost 0 bases, leaving 4 bases of the junction unmatched. This CDR3 reads CASSLGAGGPTGELFF. DNA for the CDR3: TGCGCCAGCAGCTTGGGTGCGGGAGGGCCCACCGGGGAGCTGTTTTTT.

The chain uses TRBV14 and TRBJ1-1, with 9 bases fitting TRBD1. V shed 4 bases, J shed 0 bases, and the junction held 12 bases outside the gene matches. The CDR3 is 18 residues long. In germline, CDR1 is SGHDN, CDR2 FVKESK. The CDR3 region is CASSPLSPGTGMNTEAFF. The CDR3 DNA reads as TGTGCCAGCAGCCCCCTGAGTCCCGGGACAGGGATGAACACTGAAGCTTTCTTT.

In its sample, this clonotype was seen a few times. CDR3 bases: TGTGCCAGCAGCTTGTTCCCTGTCAGCGGGAGTACAGATACGCAGTATTTT. Translating it yields CASSLFPVSGSTDTQYF. The chain joins TRBV7-9 to TRBJ2-3, with TRBD2 matching 8 bases. V was pared by 3 bases and J by 3 bases, with 11 bases of the junction left unmatched. In germline, CDR1 is SEHNR, CDR2 FQNEAQ (reference sequence). This CDR3 region has 17 residues.

This clonotype was detected a few times. The chain carries TRBV6-1 and TRBJ2-7; 8 positions match TRBD1. CDR3 size: 15 residues. The trim removed 8 bases at V and 6 bases at J, leaving 15 bases unmatched. Germline CDR1 MNHNS, CDR2 SASEGT. CDR3 sequence (DNA): TGTGCCAGCCTCCGGACAGGGACCGGTTCGGGCGAGCAGTACTTC. This codes for CASLRTGTGSGEQYF.